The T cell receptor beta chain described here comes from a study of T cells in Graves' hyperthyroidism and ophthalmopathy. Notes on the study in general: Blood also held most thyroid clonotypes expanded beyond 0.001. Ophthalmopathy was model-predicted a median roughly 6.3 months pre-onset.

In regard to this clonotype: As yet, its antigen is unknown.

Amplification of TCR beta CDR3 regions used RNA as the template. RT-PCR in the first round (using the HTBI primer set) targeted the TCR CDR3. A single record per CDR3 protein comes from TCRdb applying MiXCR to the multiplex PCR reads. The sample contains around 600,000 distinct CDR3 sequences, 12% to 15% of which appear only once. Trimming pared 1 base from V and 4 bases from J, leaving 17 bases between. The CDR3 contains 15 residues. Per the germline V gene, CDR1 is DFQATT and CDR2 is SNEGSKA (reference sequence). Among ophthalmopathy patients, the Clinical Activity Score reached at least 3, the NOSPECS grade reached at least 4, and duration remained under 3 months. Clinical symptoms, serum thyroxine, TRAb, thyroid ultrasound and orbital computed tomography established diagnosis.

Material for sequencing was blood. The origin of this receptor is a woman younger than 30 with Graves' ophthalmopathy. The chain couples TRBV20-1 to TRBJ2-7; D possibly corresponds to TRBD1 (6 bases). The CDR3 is CSARAAVGQFYEQYF. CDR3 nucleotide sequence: TGCAGTGCTAGAGCAGCCGTCGGACAGTTTTACGAGCAGTACTTC.